These 3 T cell receptor beta chains were sequenced from one sample in a study of T cell responses to AZD1222 COVID-19 vaccine. Data came from immunoSEQ multiplex PCR; TCRdb stores just in-frame clones and leaves some out. The table has some 200,000 clones, about 93% seen once. Sequencing was performed on peripheral blood, taken on day 0 of MenACWY control vaccination. Receptors were obtained from an adult in good health.

The CDR3 sequence: CSASERGQFF. The CDR3 bases are TGCAGTGCTAGTGAGCGAGGTCAGTTCTTC. The gene calls are TRBV20-1 and TRBJ2-1; D unresolved. Germline V lookup: CDR1 DFQATT, CDR2 SNEGSKA (reference sequence). CDR3 length: 10 residues. The V gene lost 3 bases and the J gene lost 13 bases, with 10 bases spanning the gap.

The V gene is TRBV27, the J gene TRBJ2-3, with D perhaps TRBD2 (7 bases). V was clipped by 4 bases and J by 2 bases, with 13 bases between them. There are 15 residues in the CDR3. Germline lookup yields CDR1 MNHEY and CDR2 SMNVEV (reference sequence). CDR3 DNA sequence: TGTGCCAGCAGTTCTCGGGGGGCCAACACAGATACGCAGTATTTT. Residues: CASSSRGANTDTQYF.

The chain is built from TRBV7-9 and TRBJ2-7, with 7 bases fitting TRBD1. The germline V gene encodes CDR1 SEHNR and CDR2 FQNEAQ (reference sequence). With V trimmed by 5 bases and J by 2 bases, 6 bases remained unmatched. The CDR3 spans 14 residues. CDR3 nucleotides: TGTGCCAGCAGCAGGAGACAGGGACCCTACGAGCAGTACTTC. It is translated as CASSRRQGPYEQYF.